A selection of T cell receptor beta chains follows, all from one sample in a study of T cell responses to AZD1222 COVID-19 vaccine. Sequenced by immunoSEQ multiplex PCR; TCRdb stores in-frame clones only, minus some. The data contain approximately 150,000 clones, around 90% of them singletons. The sample consisted of peripheral blood, taken 28 days after the second dose of the MenACWY control vaccine. These receptors were taken from an adult who received the MenACWY meningococcal vaccine as a control. CDR3s include the opening cysteine and the closing phenylalanine or tryptophan.

v_gene: TRBV4-3
CDR3aa: CASSPGRTGVYEQYF

v_gene: TRBV6-5
CDR3aa: CASSYSRQGGTEAFF

v_gene: TRBV19
CDR3aa: CASSRRSTGREAFF

v_gene: TRBV2
CDR3aa: CASREGNQPQHF

v_gene: TRBV11-3
CDR3aa: CASSLAGGLAGVAGELFF

v_gene: TRBV29-1
CDR3aa: CSVVNQGAGSEKLFF

v_gene: TRBV30
CDR3aa: CAWKEPSRSYNEQFF

v_gene: TRBV12-3/TRBV12-4
CDR3aa: CASSPLIRDIQYF

v_gene: TRBV28
CDR3aa: CASAMTESGYTF

v_gene: TRBV29-1
CDR3aa: CSVEKSGGSTDTQYF

v_gene: TRBV7-9
CDR3aa: CASSLEGRSTEAFF

v_gene: TRBV6-1
CDR3aa: CASSGDGRSSSGNTIYF

v_gene: TRBV3-1/TRBV3-2
CDR3aa: CASSLLHREDYGYTF

v_gene: TRBV18
CDR3aa: CASSRPGQGAYGYTF

v_gene: TRBV7-9
CDR3aa: CASSLEVGYTF

v_gene: TRBV5-4
CDR3aa: CASSLSGQGLDTQYF

v_gene: TRBV28
CDR3aa: CASSFFPLYGTTLQPQHF

v_gene: TRBV7-8
CDR3aa: CASSVATVSYNEQFF

v_gene: TRBV7-9
CDR3aa: CASSFGQGYVEAFF

v_gene: TRBV7-9
CDR3aa: CASSLAEGYTF

v_gene: TRBV19
CDR3aa: CARRTDNEKLFF

v_gene: TRBV14
CDR3aa: CASSQVRAGGLYNEQFF